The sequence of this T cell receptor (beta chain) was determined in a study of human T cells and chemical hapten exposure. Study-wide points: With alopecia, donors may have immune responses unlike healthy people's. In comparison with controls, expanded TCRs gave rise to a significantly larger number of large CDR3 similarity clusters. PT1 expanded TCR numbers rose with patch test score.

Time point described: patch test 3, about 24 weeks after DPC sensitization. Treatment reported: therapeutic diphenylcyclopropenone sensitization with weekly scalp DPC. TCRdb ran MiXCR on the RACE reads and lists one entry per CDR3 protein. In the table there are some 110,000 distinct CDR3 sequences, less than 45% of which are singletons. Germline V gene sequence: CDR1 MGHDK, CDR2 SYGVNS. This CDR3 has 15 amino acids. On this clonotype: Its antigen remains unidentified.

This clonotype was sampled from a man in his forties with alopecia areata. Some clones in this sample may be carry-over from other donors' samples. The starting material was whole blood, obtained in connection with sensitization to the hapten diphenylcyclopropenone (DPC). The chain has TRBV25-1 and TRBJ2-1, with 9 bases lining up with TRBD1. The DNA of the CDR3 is TGTGCAGCGGACAGGGGCGTTAACTCCTACAATGAGCAGTTCTTC. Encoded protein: CAADRGVNSYNEQFF.